The T cell receptor (beta chain) under discussion was sequenced for a study of cytomegalovirus exposure and HLA in healthy donors. Whole-study context: Earlier sequencing of 150 million to 200 million T cells yielded 100 million to 140 million unique TCR beta sequences. Points from the study as a whole: Earlier analysis looked at TCR beta V segments, and most were productive about 90% or about 30% of the time.

The PCR was carried out with 60 Vbeta primers and 13 Jbeta primers. Profiled with immunoSEQ multiplex PCR; TCRdb holds only in-frame clones, not every one. The sample includes roughly 190,000 clones, 87% of them seen just once. As concerns this clone: Antigen specificity is unknown.

Unmatched junction bases numbered 20, after V lost 7 bases and J lost 7 bases. Germline CDR1 is LNHDA and CDR2 is SQIVND (reference sequence). CDR3 size: 17 residues. The sequencing input was PBMCs. This clonotype was sampled from a young man in good health and CMV-seronegative. The chain carries TRBV19 and TRBJ1-2, with 8 bases that match TRBD1. This CDR3 is CASNPPAGRGRLGGYTF. CDR3 nucleotides: TGTGCCAGTAACCCCCCGGCGGGCAGGGGGCGCCTGGGTGGCTACACCTTC.